This TCR beta chain was obtained from a study of T cells in Graves' hyperthyroidism and ophthalmopathy. Study outcomes and limitations: Appearing also in blood were most of the thyroid clonotypes expanded above 0.001.

The V and J ends lost 7 bases and 3 bases respectively, with 16 bases between them. The CDR3 consists of 14 residues. Germline-derived CDR1 and CDR2 are MNHEY and SVGEGT. TCR beta CDR3 region amplification was performed from RNA transcripts. Primed by the HTBI set, a first-round RT-PCR was run on the TCR CDR3. TCRdb processed the multiplex PCR reads anew with MiXCR; each CDR3 protein has one entry. In the table there are approximately 610,000 distinct CDR3 sequences, about 15% of which are singletons. This clonotype was seen ten or more times. Its antigen is undetermined. The chain employs TRBV6-2 or TRBV6-3 and TRBJ2-7; perhaps TRBD1 as D (6 bases). Material: blood. The origin of this receptor is a woman in her thirties or forties with Graves' ophthalmopathy. The CDR3 DNA follows: TGTGCCAGCACCTCCGTGGGACACCTCTACGAGCAGTACTTC. Its protein product is CASTSVGHLYEQYF.